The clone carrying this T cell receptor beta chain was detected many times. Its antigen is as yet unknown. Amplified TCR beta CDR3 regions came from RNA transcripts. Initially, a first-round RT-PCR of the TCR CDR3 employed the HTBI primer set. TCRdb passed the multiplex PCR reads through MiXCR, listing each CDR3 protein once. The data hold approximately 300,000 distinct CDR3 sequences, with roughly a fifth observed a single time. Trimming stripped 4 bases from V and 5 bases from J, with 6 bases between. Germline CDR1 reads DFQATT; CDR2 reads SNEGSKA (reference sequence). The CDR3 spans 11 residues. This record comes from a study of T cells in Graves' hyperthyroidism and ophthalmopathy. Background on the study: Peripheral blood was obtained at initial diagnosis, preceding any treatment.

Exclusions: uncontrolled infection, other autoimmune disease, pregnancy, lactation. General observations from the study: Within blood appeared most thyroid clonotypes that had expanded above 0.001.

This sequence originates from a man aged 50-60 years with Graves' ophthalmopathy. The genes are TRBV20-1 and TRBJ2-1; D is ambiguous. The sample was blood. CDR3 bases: TGCAGTGCTACTTGGGACAATGAGCAGTTCTTC. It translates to CSATWDNEQFF.